The 29 T cell receptor beta chains listed next were all sequenced from one sample in a study of OX40 agonist ivuxolimab in advanced cancers. TCRdb keeps only in-frame clones here, not all; method: immunoSEQ multiplex PCR. The table lists around 100,000 clones, 85% to 95% of them singletons. The sample here was CD4+ or CD8+ T cells sorted from blood, taken in a trial of the OX40 agonist ivuxolimab. The receptors stem from an adult with an advanced solid tumor such as melanoma, head and neck, liver or kidney cancer.

Notes on this clone: The sample carries other DNA sequences with the same CDR3. V usage is TRBV7-2 and J usage is TRBJ2-5, with D maybe TRBD1 (6 bases). Germline V gene sequence: CDR1 SGHTA, CDR2 FQGNSA. Deletions cut 0 bases from V and 4 bases from J, with 9 bases between. CDR3 length: 14 residues. The CDR3 nucleotides are TGTGCCAGCAGCTTAGCGGGCAGGGGAGAGACCCAGTACTTC. Its protein is CASSLAGRGETQYF.

This sequence joins TRBV27 and TRBJ2-1, with 10 bases fitting TRBD2. V lost 6 bases and J lost 3; bases outside the gene matches: 8. Germline loops: CDR1 MNHEY, CDR2 SMNVEV (reference sequence). The CDR3 is 16 residues long. CDR3 sequence (DNA): TGTGCCAGCAGAGGGACTAGCGCGCACTTCTACAATGAGCAGTTCTTC. This gives the protein CASRGTSAHFYNEQFF.

This clone was seen just once. The chain is built from TRBV6-6 and TRBJ2-6; 11 nucleotides agree with TRBD2. V dropped 8 bases and J dropped 4; count of bases not matched to a gene: 7. From germline, CDR1 is MNHNY and CDR2 SVGAGI (reference sequence). This CDR3 has 16 residues. CDR3 protein: CASASGRSIGANVLTF. The CDR3 DNA sequence: TGTGCCAGCGCTAGCGGGAGGAGTATAGGGGCCAACGTCCTGACTTTC.

DNA for the CDR3: TGTGCCAGCAGCTTAGGAGGATTATATCGGGATGAGCAGTTCTTC. Translation gives CASSLGGLYRDEQFF. The chain employs TRBV7-9 and TRBJ2-1; D remains unclear. CDR1 is SEHNR, CDR2 FQNEAQ, per germline (reference sequence). Between the trimmed V and J ends, which lost 1 base and 8 bases, there was a span of 15 bases. The length of the CDR3 is 15 residues.

The V call is TRBV6-5, the J call TRBJ1-4; 10 positions match TRBD1. The V and J ends lost 5 bases and 8 bases, in that order; junction bases with no gene match: 5. Germline loops: CDR1 MNHEY, CDR2 SVGAGI. The length of the CDR3 is 14 residues. The CDR3 reads CASSEDRGLEKLFF. CDR3 DNA sequence: TGTGCCAGCAGTGAGGACAGGGGGTTGGAAAAACTGTTTTTT.

This clone occurred a few times. V usage is TRBV9 and J usage is TRBJ1-2, with D unresolved. Germline V CDR1 and CDR2: SGDLS, YYNGEE. Trimming took 6 bases from V and 6 from J, leaving 12 bases between them. CDR3 size: 12 residues. Here the CDR3 reads CASTGTLNGYTF. The DNA of the CDR3 is TGTGCCAGCACGGGCACCCTCAATGGCTACACCTTC.

This clone was picked up one time. The J gene is TRBJ2-7, the V gene TRBV6-5, with 10 bases lining up with TRBD2. In germline, CDR1 is MNHEY, CDR2 SVGAGI. CDR3 size: 15 residues. J was trimmed by 2 bases and V by 6 bases; bases with no gene match: 7. CDR3 DNA sequence: TGTGCCAGCAGACGTCTAACTAGCGGGACCTACGAGCAGTACTTC. Its protein is CASRRLTSGTYEQYF.

The chain links TRBV7-2 to TRBJ2-3, with 8 bases matching TRBD1. This CDR3 is built from 17 residues. Trimming cost V 5 bases and J 2 bases; bases outside gene matches: 12. Germline CDR1 SGHTA, CDR2 FQGNSA. This CDR3 reads CASSPRPGTGHTDTQYF. The CDR3 region has the DNA TGTGCCAGCAGCCCAAGGCCCGGGACAGGTCACACAGATACGCAGTATTTT. Full variable domain (missing parts from reference TRBV7-2 and TRBJ2-3): GAGVSQSPSNKVTEKGKDVELRCDPISGHTALYWYRQSLGQGLEFLIYFQGNSAPDKSGLPSDRFSAERTGGSVSTLTIQRTQQEDSAVYLCASSPRPGTGHTDTQYFGPGTRLTVL.

V usage is TRBV14 and J usage is TRBJ1-1, with unresolved D. Between the trimmed V and J ends, which lost 3 bases and 5 bases, there was a span of 10 bases. CDR1 SGHDN and CDR2 FVKESK come from the germline V gene. The CDR3 has 13 amino acids. Written as DNA, the CDR3 is TGTGCCAGCAGCCAGTCGACAAGAACTGAAGCTTTCTTT. It encodes CASSQSTRTEAFF.

The rearrangement joins TRBV28 to TRBJ2-2, with 8 bases fitting TRBD1. Germline loops: CDR1 MDHEN, CDR2 SYDVKM. This CDR3 region has 13 residues. With V trimmed by 6 bases and J by 6 bases, 3 bases remained unmatched. The CDR3: CASRRQGSGELFF. CDR3 in DNA: TGTGCCAGCAGAAGACAGGGGTCCGGGGAGCTGTTTTTT.

The chain joins TRBV18 to TRBJ1-1; perhaps TRBD1 as D (5 bases). Trimming pared 0 bases from V and 5 bases from J, leaving 19 bases between. The CDR3 sequence is 17 residues long. CDR1 and CDR2 from the germline V gene are KGHSH and LQKENI. The CDR3 sequence: CASSPPVGRGGDTEAFF. Written as DNA, the CDR3 is TGTGCCAGCTCACCACCAGTCGGTCGGGGGGGGGATACTGAAGCTTTCTTT.

This chain uses TRBV6-6 with TRBJ1-2, with a tentative D call TRBD1 (5 bases). The germline V gene encodes CDR1 MNHNY and CDR2 SVGAGI (reference sequence). V shed 2 bases and J shed 14 bases, with 15 bases lying between them. The CDR3 covers 12 residues. The CDR3, as DNA: TGTGCCAGCAGTTACACGGACACCTCTTGGACCTTC. Encoded protein: CASSYTDTSWTF.

This chain connects TRBV4-2 to TRBJ2-4; tentatively, D is TRBD2 (6 bases). The V and J ends lost 0 bases and 11 bases respectively, with 14 bases between them. CDR1 is LGHNA and CDR2 is YNFKEQ in the germline V gene. CDR3 length equals 14 residues. The CDR3 loop reads CASSQDAGYRVQYF. The CDR3 bases are TGTGCCAGCAGCCAAGATGCGGGGTATCGGGTTCAGTACTTC.

V is TRBV7-6 and J is TRBJ1-5; no firm D call. The CDR3 extends over 16 amino acids. CDR1 is SGHVS, CDR2 FNYEAQ, per germline. Trimming shortened V by 5 bases and J by 2 bases, and 16 bases separated the two germline ends. Here the CDR3 reads CASSEKPLTGNQPQHF. For the CDR3, the DNA is TGTGCCAGCAGCGAAAAACCCCTCACTGGCAATCAGCCCCAGCATTTT.

The chain uses TRBV18 and TRBJ2-3, with D tentatively TRBD1 (5 bases). CDR1 and CDR2 (germline): KGHSH, LQKENI. The CDR3 has 14 residues. Between the trimmed V and J ends, which lost 3 bases and 2 bases, there was a span of 9 bases. The CDR3 DNA is TGTGCCAGCTCACCCGCGACAGCCACAGATACGCAGTATTTT. This translates into CASSPATATDTQYF.

J is TRBJ2-2 and V is TRBV5-1; the match to TRBD2 covers 11 bases. Trimming at V came to 0 bases and at J to 5 bases, leaving 6 bases not matched to a gene. The CDR3 extends over 17 amino acids. Germline V lookup: CDR1 SGHRS, CDR2 YFSETQ. The CDR3 region has the DNA TGCGCCAGCAGCTTGGAACCGGGACTAGCGGATACCGGGGAGCTGTTTTTT. Protein: CASSLEPGLADTGELFF.

The CDR3 here is CASSPGLAGHTDTQYF. The CDR3 DNA reads as TGTGCCAGCAGCCCTGGACTAGCGGGACATACAGATACGCAGTATTTT. The V and J genes are TRBV7-9 and TRBJ2-3; 12 bases are a match to TRBD2. Germline trimming cut 5 bases from V and 3 bases from J; bases unmatched to any gene: 6. Looked up from germline, CDR1 is SEHNR and CDR2 is FQNEAQ (reference sequence). The CDR3 runs 16 residues.

The chain is built from TRBV9 and TRBJ2-3, with D tentatively TRBD1 (5 bases). Germline V lookup: CDR1 SGDLS, CDR2 YYNGEE. The V and J ends lost 0 bases and 6 bases respectively, with 11 bases between them. The CDR3 has 14 residues. The CDR3 spells CASSVARVGDTQYF. Here the CDR3 DNA reads TGTGCCAGCAGCGTAGCCAGGGTTGGGGATACGCAGTATTTT.

This clone was detected only once. The V gene is TRBV25-1, the J gene TRBJ2-7, with TRBD1 identical over 7 bases. With V trimmed by 6 bases and J by 2 bases, 4 bases remained unmatched. Germline V CDR1 and CDR2: MGHDK, SYGVNS. The length of the CDR3 is 13 residues. The CDR3 spells CASRGQGAYEQYF. The DNA of the CDR3 is TGTGCCAGCAGGGGTCAGGGGGCCTACGAGCAGTACTTC.

J is TRBJ2-4 and V is TRBV30; 7 bases line up with TRBD2. With V trimmed by 5 bases and J by 10 bases, 8 bases remained unmatched. Germline CDR1 and CDR2: GTSNPN and SVGIG (reference sequence). This CDR3 spans 12 amino acids. This chain's CDR3 is CAWGQAGRIQYF. DNA of the CDR3: TGTGCCTGGGGACAAGCGGGACGAATTCAGTACTTC.

The gene calls are TRBV29-1 and TRBJ2-1; 8 bases align to TRBD1. The junction had 5 bases not matched to a gene; V was cut back by 0 bases and J by 7 bases. This CDR3 has 14 residues. CDR1 and CDR2 from the germline V gene are SQVTM and ANQGSEA. The CDR3 DNA reads as TGCAGCGTTGAAGACAGGGGGCGTTGGAATGAGCAGTTCTTC. Its translation: CSVEDRGRWNEQFF.

The chain joins TRBV7-2 to TRBJ2-7; 12 positions match TRBD1. V dropped 3 bases and J dropped 6; count of bases not matched to a gene: 9. This CDR3 has 16 amino acids. Germline V gene data show CDR1 as SGHTA and CDR2 as FQGNSA. The CDR3 spells CASSLGSGTGGLEQYF. CDR3 nucleotide sequence: TGTGCCAGCAGCTTGGGGTCCGGGACAGGGGGCCTCGAGCAGTACTTC.

The CDR3 region has the DNA TGCGCCAGCAGCCAGCTCCGGGACTTAAACATTCAGTACTTC. It translates to CASSQLRDLNIQYF. The V call is TRBV4-1, the J call TRBJ2-4; D perhaps matches TRBD2 (6 bases). The length of the CDR3 is 14 residues. Per the germline V gene, CDR1 is MGHRA and CDR2 is YSYEKL. V lost 3 bases to trimming and J lost 6 bases, with 12 bases between them.

This sequence joins TRBV28 and TRBJ1-4; TRBD1 agrees at 7 bases. The junction had 8 bases not matched to a gene; V was cut back by 5 bases and J by 8 bases. Germline V gene lookup returns CDR1 MDHEN and CDR2 SYDVKM. This CDR3 has 14 residues. The CDR3 sequence is CASSTQGFREKLFF. The CDR3 coding sequence is TGTGCCAGCAGTACACAGGGGTTTCGAGAAAAACTGTTTTTT.

This chain links TRBV4-1 with TRBJ2-7, with TRBD2 identical over 12 bases. CDR3 length: 21 residues. V lost 1 base, J lost 3 bases, and 19 bases stayed unmatched. In germline, CDR1 is MGHRA, CDR2 YSYEKL. CDR3 amino acids: CASSQGNSGRGTSGQFYEQYF. The CDR3 coding sequence is TGCGCCAGCAGCCAAGGAAATTCTGGGCGGGGGACTAGCGGGCAATTCTACGAGCAGTACTTC.

The chain is built from TRBV15 and TRBJ1-2; no definite D call. CDR3 length: 17 residues. CDR1 and CDR2 from the germline V gene are LNHNV and YYDKDF (reference sequence). V lost 0 bases to trimming and J lost 2 bases, with 16 bases between them. CDR3 DNA: TGTGCCACCAGCAGAGATGCATTCGAGAGAAGAAACTATGGCTACACCTTC. Amino acid sequence: CATSRDAFERRNYGYTF. The entire variable domain, with the rest obtained from reference TRBV15 and TRBJ1-2, is as follows: DAMVIQNPRYQVTQFGKPVTLSCSQTLNHNVMYWYQQKSSQAPKLLFHYYDKDFNNEADTPDNFQSRRPNTSFCFLDIRSPGLGDTAMYLCATSRDAFERRNYGYTFGSGTRLTVV.

The gene calls are TRBV4-3 and TRBJ1-1; possibly TRBD1 for D (5 bases). CDR1 LGHNA and CDR2 YSLEER come from the germline V gene. V shed 1 base and J shed 4 bases, with 7 bases lying between them. The CDR3 covers 13 residues. The CDR3 region is CASSQGRVTEAFF. The CDR3 DNA sequence: TGCGCCAGCAGCCAAGGCAGGGTCACTGAAGCTTTCTTT.

The gene calls are TRBV28 and TRBJ2-1; 10 bases are shared with TRBD2. The CDR3 consists of 17 residues. After removal of 5 bases from V and 4 bases from J, the junction contained 11 bases not matched to a gene. In germline, CDR1 is MDHEN, CDR2 SYDVKM. The CDR3 bases are TGTGCCAGCAGTGGCCTACTACTAGCGGGAAGATACAATGAGCAGTTCTTC. This sequence encodes CASSGLLLAGRYNEQFF.

The rearrangement joins TRBV7-8 to TRBJ2-7, with 10 bases lining up with TRBD2. This CDR3 region has 15 residues. The junction had 7 bases not matched to a gene; V was cut back by 5 bases and J by 3 bases. Germline V gives CDR1 SGHVS, CDR2 FQNEAQ. The CDR3 loop is CASSPPTSGIYEQYF. CDR3 bases: TGTGCCAGCAGCCCCCCCACTAGCGGGATCTACGAGCAGTACTTC.